Below are 3 T cell receptor beta chains sequenced from a single sample in a study of OX40 agonist ivuxolimab in advanced cancers. The data were produced by immunoSEQ multiplex PCR, yet TCRdb's version contains in-frame clones alone and is incomplete. This repertoire shows some 85,000 clones, around 86% found once; its top ten account for roughly 0.23%. The material sequenced was CD4+ or CD8+ T cells sorted from blood, taken in a trial of the OX40 agonist ivuxolimab. Source of these receptors: an adult with an advanced solid tumor such as melanoma, head and neck, liver or kidney cancer.

The V and J genes are TRBV7-6 and TRBJ1-1; D not resolved. Germline CDR1 SGHVS, CDR2 FNYEAQ. The CDR3 contains 15 residues. V shed 4 bases and J shed 2 bases, with 14 bases lying between them. CDR3 DNA: TGTGCCAGCAGCTCTCAGTGGGGTGTTAACACTGAAGCTTTCTTT. Residues: CASSSQWGVNTEAFF. The complete variable domain, with remaining parts taken from reference TRBV7-6 and TRBJ1-1, reads GAGVSQSPRYKVTKRGQDVALRCDPISGHVSLYWYRQALGQGPEFLTYFNYEAQQDKSGLPNDRFSAERPEGSISTLTIQRTEQRDSAMYRCASSSQWGVNTEAFFGQGTRLTVV.

The chain couples TRBV7-2 to TRBJ1-1; 7 bases map to TRBD1. CDR3 length: 14 amino acids. V gave up 8 bases and J gave up 0 bases; unmatched junction bases: 6. Germline-derived CDR1 and CDR2 are SGHTA and FQGNSA. The CDR3 sequence: CASGPGQMNTEAFF. The CDR3 region has the DNA TGTGCCAGCGGGCCGGGACAGATGAACACTGAAGCTTTCTTT.

This clone has just one count. The genes are TRBV18 and TRBJ1-3; weak D call: TRBD1 (5 bases). Germline CDR1 KGHSH, CDR2 LQKENI. The CDR3 loop spans 15 amino acids. V lost 2 bases to trimming and J lost 0 bases, with 8 bases between them. The CDR3 protein is CASSPFDSSGNTIYF. The DNA for the CDR3 is TGTGCCAGCTCACCATTCGACAGCTCTGGAAACACCATATATTTT.